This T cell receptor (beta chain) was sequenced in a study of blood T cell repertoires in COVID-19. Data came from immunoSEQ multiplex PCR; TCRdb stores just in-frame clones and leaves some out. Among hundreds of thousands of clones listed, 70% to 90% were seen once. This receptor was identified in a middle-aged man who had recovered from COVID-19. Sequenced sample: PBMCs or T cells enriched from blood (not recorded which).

For the CDR3, the DNA is TGTGCCAGCAGCCAGGGGCCGTCTCACCTTTGGACAGGGGTGGGGAGCAATCAGCCCCAGCATTTT. It encodes CASSQGPSHLWTGVGSNQPQHF. The rearrangement uses TRBV3-1 (or the pseudogene TRBV3-2) and TRBJ1-5, with 9 bases aligning to TRBD1. CDR1 and CDR2 from the germline V gene are LGHDT and YNNKEL (reference sequence). Trimming removed 3 bases from V and 1 base from J; junction bases left unmatched: 22. The CDR3 length is 22 residues.